Each of the 26 T cell receptor beta chains below was sequenced from the same sample in a study of blood T cell repertoires in COVID-19. Only in-frame clones appear in the TCRdb table, and some are missing; sequencing was by immunoSEQ multiplex PCR. Found here are tens of thousands of clones, 89% of them singletons; the top ten hold around 1.6%. The sample taken for sequencing was peripheral blood. The receptors come from a man aged 55 to 70 with acute or convalescent COVID-19.

This clone was recorded once. The chain links TRBV18 to TRBJ2-1; D call uncertain. The CDR3 is 12 residues long. With 1 base removed from V and 7 bases from J, the gap between germline ends came to 5 bases. Germline V gene lookup returns CDR1 KGHSH and CDR2 LQKENI. The DNA for the CDR3 is TGTGCCAGCTCACCACGACAAAATGAGCAGTTCTTC. It yields the protein CASSPRQNEQFF.

Concerning this clone itself: A read error may account for a junction end that differs from germline. The rearrangement uses TRBV7-7 and TRBJ2-1, with 7 positions matching TRBD2. The CDR3 is made up of 17 amino acids. Germline CDR1 and CDR2: SSHAT and FNYEAQ (reference sequence). The DNA for the CDR3 is TGTGCTAGCAGCTTAGCGCGGTCGGGGGGCTCCTACAATGAGCAGTTCTTC. Its protein is CASSLARSGGSYNEQFF.

The chain carries TRBV10-3 and TRBJ1-5; 8 bases fit TRBD1. The CDR3 extends over 13 amino acids. V trimming: 5 bases; J trimming: 7 bases; junction bases outside the gene matches: 4. CDR1 and CDR2 from the germline V gene are ENHRY and SYGVKD. The CDR3 loop is CAISLDREQPQHF. CDR3 bases: TGTGCCATCAGTTTGGACAGGGAGCAGCCCCAGCATTTT.

The rearrangement joins TRBV19 to TRBJ1-1, with a weak D call TRBD1 (6 bases). In germline, CDR1 is LNHDA, CDR2 SQIVND (reference sequence). The ends were cut back, 7 bases at V and 6 bases at J, with 18 bases in the middle. This CDR3 is built from 14 residues. CDR3 amino acids: CASTLGAGAPEAFF. The DNA of the CDR3 is TGTGCCAGTACCCTCGGCGCGGGGGCCCCTGAAGCTTTCTTT.

The chain uses TRBV5-1 and TRBJ2-3, with 14 bases identical to TRBD2. Germline loops: CDR1 SGHRS, CDR2 YFSETQ. The CDR3 contains 16 residues. The trim removed 4 bases at V and 4 bases at J, leaving 5 bases unmatched. The CDR3 region is CASSAGLAGGSDTQYF. The DNA of the CDR3 is TGCGCCAGCAGCGCCGGACTAGCGGGGGGCTCAGATACGCAGTATTTT. Full variable domain (outside the CDR3, taken from reference TRBV5-1 and TRBJ2-3): KAGVTQTPRYLIKTRGQQVTLSCSPISGHRSVSWYQQTPGQGLQFLFEYFSETQRNKGNFPGRFSGRQFSNSRSEMNVSTLELGDSALYLCASSAGLAGGSDTQYFGPGTRLTVL.

The chain is built from TRBV6-5 and TRBJ1-2; no definite D call. Per the germline V gene, CDR1 is MNHEY and CDR2 is SVGAGI. This CDR3 is 15 amino acids long. V lost 8 bases, J lost 4 bases, and 20 bases lay in between. In DNA, the CDR3 is TGTGCCAGCGGGCCGGGAGGGAGAATTACCTATGGCTACACCTTC. Its translation: CASGPGGRITYGYTF.

The genes are TRBV5-5 and TRBJ1-5; 10 bases are a match to TRBD1. The CDR3 is made up of 16 amino acids. Germline-derived CDR1 and CDR2 are SGHKS and YYEKEE (reference sequence). The J segment lost 1 base and the V segment lost 4 bases, leaving 5 bases of the junction unmatched. The CDR3 region has the DNA TGTGCCAGCAGCACTGGGACAGGGGAGAGCAATCAGCCCCAGCATTTT. This sequence encodes CASSTGTGESNQPQHF. Full variable domain (remainder filled in from reference TRBV5-5 and TRBJ1-5): DAGVTQSPTHLIKTRGQQVTLRCSPISGHKSVSWYQQVLGQGPQFIFQYYEKEERGRGNFPDRFSARQFPNYSSELNVNALLLGDSALYLCASSTGTGESNQPQHFGDGTRLSIL.

The rearrangement uses TRBV12-3 or TRBV12-4 and TRBJ1-3; D unclear. The CDR3 runs to 12 residues. The V and J ends lost 5 bases and 6 bases respectively, with 8 bases between them. CDR3 bases: TGTGCCAGCAGTCCCAGGCCAAACACCATATATTTT. It yields the protein CASSPRPNTIYF.

The rearrangement uses TRBV19 and TRBJ1-4; no clear D. V gave up 7 bases and J gave up 1 base, with 10 bases separating them. The CDR3 length is 14 residues. Germline-derived CDR1 and CDR2 are LNHDA and SQIVND (reference sequence). CDR3 sequence reads: CASTRGKTNEKLFF. The CDR3 nucleotides are TGTGCCAGTACTAGAGGGAAAACTAATGAAAAACTGTTTTTT. The full variable domain, its missing parts supplied by reference TRBV19 and TRBJ1-4, is DGGITQSPKYLFRKEGQNVTLSCEQNLNHDAMYWYRQDPGQGLRLIYYSQIVNDFQKGDIAEGYSVSREKKESFPLTVTSAQKNPTAFYLCASTRGKTNEKLFFGSGTQLSVL.

The chain carries TRBV29-1 and TRBJ1-1; 7 nucleotides align to TRBD1. CDR1 and CDR2 from the germline V gene are SQVTM and ANQGSEA. J was trimmed by 5 bases and V by 3 bases; bases with no gene match: 6. This CDR3 is 13 amino acids long. This CDR3 reads CSVDTGVRTEAFF. The CDR3 DNA reads as TGCAGCGTTGACACAGGGGTGCGGACTGAAGCTTTCTTT. The variable domain in full, completed from reference TRBV29-1 and TRBJ1-1, reads SAVISQKPSRDICQRGTSLTIQCQVDSQVTMMFWYRQQPGQSLTLIATANQGSEATYESGFVIDKFPISRPNLTFSTLTVSNMSPEDSSIYLCSVDTGVRTEAFFGQGTRLTVV.

The chain has TRBV7-8 and TRBJ1-5, with D possibly TRBD1 on 6 matching bases. V was cut by 4 bases and J by 0 bases, with 16 bases left in between. The CDR3 runs 17 residues. CDR1 SGHVS and CDR2 FQNEAQ come from the germline V gene. CDR3 amino acids: CASSWSGTLFSNQPQHF. Here the CDR3 DNA reads TGTGCCAGCAGCTGGTCCGGGACACTATTTAGCAATCAGCCCCAGCATTTT.

This chain connects TRBV19 to TRBJ1-1; no firm D call. The germline V and J ends were trimmed by 6 bases and 5 bases, with 16 bases remaining between them. CDR1 and CDR2 from the germline V gene are LNHDA and SQIVND (reference sequence). The CDR3 contains 14 residues. The CDR3 spells CASRGSGSRTEAFF. As DNA, the CDR3 is TGTGCCAGTAGAGGGAGTGGAAGCCGGACTGAAGCTTTCTTT.

This sequence joins TRBV29-1 and TRBJ2-7, with D possibly matching TRBD2 (5 bases). The germline V gene has CDR1 SQVTM and CDR2 ANQGSEA. The CDR3 covers 14 residues. Trimming cost V 6 bases and J 5 bases, with 20 bases left between them. CDR3 region: CSVVITREWDEQYF. CDR3 nucleotides: TGCAGCGTCGTAATCACCCGGGAATGGGACGAGCAGTACTTC.

This clone was seen only once. This sequence joins TRBV24-1 and TRBJ1-2; no definite D call. This CDR3 has 15 amino acids. The germline CDR1 and CDR2 sequences are KGHDR and SFDVKD. The V gene lost 7 bases and the J gene lost 4 bases, with 18 bases spanning the gap. CDR3: CATRGRFPEGYGYTF. In DNA form, the CDR3 reads TGTGCCACCAGAGGTAGATTCCCGGAGGGCTATGGCTACACCTTC.

The rearrangement joins TRBV30 to TRBJ1-1; the D is unclear. The CDR3 length is 12 residues. With 4 bases removed from V and 1 base from J, the gap between germline ends came to 7 bases. The germline V gene has CDR1 GTSNPN and CDR2 SVGIG (reference sequence). CDR3 nucleotide sequence: TGTGCCTGGATGCGGGGGAACACTGAAGCTTTCTTT. It yields the protein CAWMRGNTEAFF.

This chain uses TRBV7-9 with TRBJ1-5; 8 nucleotides agree with TRBD1. Trimming cost V 5 bases and J 4 bases; bases outside gene matches: 7. The germline V gene encodes CDR1 SEHNR and CDR2 FQNEAQ (reference sequence). The CDR3 is 15 residues long. The CDR3: CASSPGQGRNQPQHF. CDR3 DNA: TGTGCCAGCAGCCCAGGACAGGGTAGGAATCAGCCCCAGCATTTT.

The chain couples TRBV5-6 to TRBJ1-3, with D possibly TRBD1 on 5 matching bases. Trimming pared 3 bases from V and 0 bases from J, leaving 19 bases between. This CDR3 has 18 residues. CDR1 is SGHDT, CDR2 YYEEEE, per germline. CDR3 sequence: CASSYRTGGISSGNTIYF. The CDR3 DNA reads as TGTGCCAGCAGCTACAGGACTGGGGGGATCAGCTCTGGAAACACCATATATTTT.

This clone came up a few times. The gene calls are TRBV5-8 and TRBJ2-1, with a tentative D call TRBD2 (5 bases). CDR1 is SGHTS and CDR2 is YDEGEE in the germline V gene. The CDR3 has 17 residues. Trimming removed 2 bases at V and 1 base at J, with 16 bases between. CDR3 sequence reads: CASSLVSGVGSYNEQFF. The CDR3 region has the DNA TGTGCCAGCAGCTTAGTCTCCGGGGTAGGGTCCTACAATGAGCAGTTCTTC.

This clone appeared a few times. The V and J genes are TRBV18 and TRBJ1-2; D remains unclear. Germline V CDR1 and CDR2: KGHSH, LQKENI. The CDR3 sequence is 11 residues long. Trimming shortened V by 4 bases and J by 3 bases, and 3 bases separated the two germline ends. The CDR3 loop is CASSLDYGYTF. The CDR3 nucleotides are TGTGCCAGCTCACTCGACTATGGCTACACCTTC.

The J gene is TRBJ1-5, the V gene TRBV2; 8 nucleotides align to TRBD1. The V segment lost 4 bases and the J segment 3 bases; nucleotides outside the gene matches: 5. The CDR3 is 15 amino acids. Germline V gene data show CDR1 as SNHLY and CDR2 as FYNNEI. The CDR3 reads CASSGDRPHNQPQHF. Here the CDR3 DNA reads TGTGCCAGCAGTGGGGACAGGCCCCACAATCAGCCCCAGCATTTT.

The chain joins TRBV19 to TRBJ1-4, with D maybe TRBD1 (6 bases). The CDR3 runs to 16 residues. CDR1 and CDR2 from the germline V gene are LNHDA and SQIVND (reference sequence). Trimming took off 4 bases at V and 4 bases at J, with 16 bases between the two ends. The CDR3 region is CASSTVYRAINEKLFF. The CDR3 region has the DNA TGTGCCAGTAGTACCGTCTACAGGGCCATTAATGAAAAACTGTTTTTT.

V gene TRBV19 combines with J gene TRBJ2-3; the D gene is possibly TRBD1 (6 bases). This CDR3 region has 16 residues. The germline CDR1 and CDR2 sequences are LNHDA and SQIVND (reference sequence). V was shortened by 5 bases and J by 2 bases, with 17 bases between the two germline ends. In DNA, the CDR3 is TGTGCCAGTAGTTCCGGGGCAGGGGCTAACACAGATACGCAGTATTTT. It encodes CASSSGAGANTDTQYF.

V gene TRBV6-5 combines with J gene TRBJ2-1; 7 bases align to TRBD1. J was trimmed by 11 bases and V by 2 bases; bases with no gene match: 3. This CDR3 spans 12 amino acids. CDR1 and CDR2 from the germline V gene are MNHEY and SVGAGI. CDR3 DNA: TGTGCCAGCAGTTACGGGACAGTAAAGCAGTTCTTC. It specifies CASSYGTVKQFF.

V and J are TRBV18 and TRBJ2-7; TRBD1 aligns across 11 bases. The ends lost 4 bases at V and 6 bases at J; junction bases unmatched: 2. This CDR3 spans 13 amino acids. In germline, CDR1 is KGHSH, CDR2 LQKENI. The CDR3, as DNA: TGTGCCAGCTCACACGGGACAGGGGGCGAGCAGTACTTC. This gives the protein CASSHGTGGEQYF.

The chain links TRBV2 to TRBJ2-2, with D unclear. The CDR3 runs to 15 residues. From germline, CDR1 is SNHLY and CDR2 FYNNEI. Trimming cost V 1 base and J 4 bases, with 10 bases left between them. The chain's CDR3 is CASSEGFFFTGELFF. The CDR3, as DNA: TGTGCCAGCAGTGAAGGTTTTTTCTTCACCGGGGAGCTGTTTTTT.

V and J are TRBV13 and TRBJ2-5, with TRBD1 matching 8 bases. V trimming: 5 bases; J trimming: 6 bases; junction bases outside the gene matches: 8. Germline V lookup: CDR1 PRHDT, CDR2 FYEKMQ (reference sequence). There are 14 residues in the CDR3. CDR3 sequence (DNA): TGTGCCAGCAGCGAACGACAGGGGTTGAAGACCCAGTACTTC. Translating it yields CASSERQGLKTQYF.